One and the same sample provided the 23 T cell receptor beta chains below, sequenced in a study of T cells expressing NK-cell markers. TCRdb reprocessed the 5' RACE reads and keeps a single row for each CDR3 protein, giving no DNA. This sample's table has a few hundred thousand distinct CDR3 sequences. Material for sequencing was blood T cells: a sorted CD56 or NKG2C T cell subset, CD4+ or CD8+ T cells, or bulk PBMC T cells (not recorded which). The receptors derive from a young man in good health.

This rearrangement joins TRBV4-3 to TRBJ2-3; without DNA, the TCRdb call of TRBD1 cannot be checked. The V gene's germline CDR1 is LGHNA and CDR2 YSLEER. This CDR3 is built from 16 residues. The CDR3 sequence: CASSQGGALSTDTQYF.

This sequence joins TRBV6-2 or TRBV6-3 and TRBJ2-1; TCRdb indicates TRBD2, and absent DNA this call remains unverified. The germline V gene encodes CDR1 MNHEY and CDR2 SVGEGT. The CDR3 runs to 13 residues. CDR3 sequence: CASRLGLYNEQFF.

The chain uses TRBV5-1 and TRBJ2-1; TCRdb returns TRBD2, unconfirmable since there is no DNA. CDR3 length: 21 residues. Looked up from germline, CDR1 is SGHRS and CDR2 is YFSETQ. The CDR3 region is CASSLAGMTSPQGSTYNEQFF.

The chain joins TRBV12-5 to TRBJ2-1; TCRdb indicates TRBD2, and absent DNA this call remains unverified. The CDR3 covers 16 residues. Germline V CDR1 and CDR2: LGHNT, FRNRAP. The CDR3 reads CASGLHGASVFNEQFF.

The rearrangement uses TRBV3-1 and TRBJ1-2; TCRdb calls TRBD1, which cannot be checked without DNA. CDR1 is LGHDT and CDR2 is YNNKEL in the germline V gene (reference sequence). There are 17 residues in the CDR3. The CDR3 sequence: CASSHTTALSETDGYTF.

V is TRBV5-1 and J is TRBJ2-1; the TCRdb call, TRBD1, lacks DNA for checking. CDR3 length: 18 amino acids. Germline CDR1 and CDR2: SGHRS and YFSETQ. The CDR3 here is CASSLVFGGGSSYNEQFF.

The J gene is TRBJ2-5, the V gene TRBV20-1; lacking DNA, the TRBD2 call made by TCRdb goes unchecked. Germline CDR1 and CDR2: DFQATT and SNEGSKA (reference sequence). The CDR3 is 14 residues long. The CDR3 here is CSAKGAGGPETQYF.

The rearrangement links TRBV7-9 to TRBJ2-5. Germline V CDR1 and CDR2: SEHNR, FQNEAQ (reference sequence). The CDR3 sequence is 14 residues long. The CDR3 protein is CASSLVSGQETQYF. Using reference TRBV7-9 and TRBJ2-5 for the parts outside the CDR3, the full variable domain is DTGVSQNPRHKITKRGQNVTFRCDPISEHNRLYWYRQTLGQGPEFLTYFQNEAQLEKSRLLSDRFSAERPKGSFSTLEIQRTEQGDSAMYLCASSLVSGQETQYFGPGTRLLVL.

The rearrangement links TRBV6-5 to TRBJ1-5. CDR3 length: 16 residues. Germline values: CDR1 MNHEY, CDR2 SVGAGI. Here the CDR3 reads CASSPMGRGTNQPQHF.

The rearrangement links TRBV12-5 to TRBJ2-1. Germline V CDR1 and CDR2: LGHNT, FRNRAP. The CDR3 is made up of 14 amino acids. This CDR3 is CASGVGSSYNEQFF.

This chain joins TRBV9 and TRBJ2-3. The CDR3 spans 15 residues. Germline loops: CDR1 SGDLS, CDR2 YYNGEE. The chain's CDR3 is CASSVDRYYTDTQYF. The complete variable domain, with remaining parts taken from reference TRBV9 and TRBJ2-3, reads DSGVTQTPKHLITATGQRVTLRCSPRSGDLSVYWYQQSLDQGLQFLIQYYNGEERAKGNILERFSAQQFPDLHSELNLSSLELGDSALYFCASSVDRYYTDTQYFGPGTRLTVL.

The chain carries TRBV20-1 and TRBJ2-4; TCRdb indicates TRBD2, and absent DNA this call remains unverified. This CDR3 is built from 14 residues. Germline CDR1 reads DFQATT; CDR2 reads SNEGSKA (reference sequence). CDR3 residues: CSATGLAAENIQYF.

This chain uses TRBV29-1 with TRBJ2-3; TCRdb calls TRBD2, which cannot be checked without DNA. The CDR3 has 13 amino acids. Germline loops: CDR1 SQVTM, CDR2 ANQGSEA. The CDR3 reads CSVSGRLGHTQYF.

The rearrangement links TRBV12-3 or TRBV12-4 to TRBJ1-1; there is no DNA to check the TCRdb D call of TRBD1. The CDR3 length is 12 residues. CDR3 sequence: CASSPTGHEAFF.

This sequence joins TRBV15 and TRBJ2-1; as DNA is missing, the TRBD1 call by TCRdb cannot be tested. CDR1 is LNHNV, CDR2 YYDKDF, per germline (reference sequence). CDR3 length: 15 amino acids. The CDR3 protein is CATSRDVQGRNEQFF. The variable domain in full, completed from reference TRBV15 and TRBJ2-1, reads DAMVIQNPRYQVTQFGKPVTLSCSQTLNHNVMYWYQQKSSQAPKLLFHYYDKDFNNEADTPDNFQSRRPNTSFCFLDIRSPGLGDTAMYLCATSRDVQGRNEQFFGPGTRLTVL.

V and J are TRBV6-5 and TRBJ1-1; with no DNA, the TCRdb D assignment of TRBD1 cannot be verified. Germline values: CDR1 MNHEY, CDR2 SVGAGI. The CDR3 spans 12 residues. This CDR3 reads CASRRTPEKAFF.

The genes are TRBV6-5 and TRBJ2-4; TCRdb's D call, TRBD1, is unchecked because there is no DNA. The CDR3 is 12 residues long. Germline CDR1 MNHEY, CDR2 SVGAGI. CDR3 residues: CASSNDRGMKYF.

The chain has TRBV3-1 and TRBJ1-6; no DNA is available, so the TRBD1 call from TCRdb remains unchecked. Germline V gene data show CDR1 as LGHDT and CDR2 as YNNKEL (reference sequence). CDR3 size: 15 residues. This CDR3 is CASSQLAGTVSALHF.

This chain joins TRBV20-1 and TRBJ1-1; the TCRdb call, TRBD1, lacks DNA for checking. The CDR3 has 11 residues. CDR1 is DFQATT, CDR2 SNEGSKA, per germline (reference sequence). The CDR3 here is CSARTGPEAFF.

The chain employs TRBV29-1 and TRBJ2-7; TCRdb's D call of TRBD1 is untestable without DNA. This CDR3 has 12 residues. In germline, CDR1 is SQVTM, CDR2 ANQGSEA. This chain's CDR3 is CSGVTGPYEQYF.

The genes are TRBV14 and TRBJ2-3; TCRdb proposes TRBD2, but this gene call is untestable without DNA. Germline V gene data show CDR1 as SGHDN and CDR2 as FVKESK. The CDR3 length is 16 residues. The CDR3 loop is CASSRTSGLSTDTQYF.

The chain uses TRBV6-2 or TRBV6-3 and TRBJ2-1; TCRdb names TRBD2, which stays unverified in the absence of DNA. The length of the CDR3 is 19 residues. CDR1 and CDR2 from the germline V gene are MNHEY and SVGEGT. The CDR3 region is CASSPGLAGGPPSYNEQFF.

The J gene is TRBJ2-2, the V gene TRBV18; as DNA is missing, the TRBD1 call by TCRdb cannot be tested. The CDR3 is 16 residues long. From germline, CDR1 is KGHSH and CDR2 LQKENI. The CDR3 region is CASSPLRRENTGELFF. The full variable domain, with the rest looked up from reference TRBV18 and TRBJ2-2, is NAGVMQNPRHLVRRRGQEARLRCSPMKGHSHVYWYRQLPEEGLKFMVYLQKENIIDESGMPKERFSAEFPKEGPSILRIQQVVRGDSAAYFCASSPLRRENTGELFFGEGSRLTVL.